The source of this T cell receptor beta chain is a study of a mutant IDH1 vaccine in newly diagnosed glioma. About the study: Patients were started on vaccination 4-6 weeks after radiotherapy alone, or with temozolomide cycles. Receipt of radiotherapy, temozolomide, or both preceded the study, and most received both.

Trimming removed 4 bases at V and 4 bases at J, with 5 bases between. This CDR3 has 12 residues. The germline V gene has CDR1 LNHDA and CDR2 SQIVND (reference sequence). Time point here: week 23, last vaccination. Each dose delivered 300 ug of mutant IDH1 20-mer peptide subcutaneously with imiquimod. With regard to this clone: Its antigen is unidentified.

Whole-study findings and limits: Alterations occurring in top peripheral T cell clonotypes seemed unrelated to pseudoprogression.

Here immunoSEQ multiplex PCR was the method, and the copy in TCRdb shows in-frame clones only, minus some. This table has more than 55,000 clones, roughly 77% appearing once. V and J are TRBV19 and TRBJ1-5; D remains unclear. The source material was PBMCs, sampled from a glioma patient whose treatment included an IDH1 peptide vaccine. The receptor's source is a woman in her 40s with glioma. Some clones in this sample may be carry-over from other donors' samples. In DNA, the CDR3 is TGTGCCAGTAGTAACCTTAATCAGCCCCAGCATTTT. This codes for CASSNLNQPQHF.